This T cell receptor beta chain emerged from a study of blood T cell repertoires in COVID-19. Assay used: immunoSEQ multiplex PCR; TCRdb lists only in-frame clones, some missing. The sample includes approximately 300,000 clones, 85% to 95% of them seen just once. The CDR3 extends over 17 amino acids. The V gene's germline CDR1 is LNHDA and CDR2 SQIVND (reference sequence). J gave up 4 bases and V 6 bases, and 10 bases lay outside the gene matches. The chain recombines TRBV19 with TRBJ1-6, with 9 bases lining up with TRBD1. The sequenced material came from PBMCs or T cells enriched from blood (not recorded which). The origin of this receptor is a woman aged 25 to 45 who had been exposed to COVID-19. The CDR3, as DNA: TGTGCCAGTAGGACCATAAGACAGGGGGGATATAATTCACCCCTCCACTTT. As protein: CASRTIRQGGYNSPLHF.